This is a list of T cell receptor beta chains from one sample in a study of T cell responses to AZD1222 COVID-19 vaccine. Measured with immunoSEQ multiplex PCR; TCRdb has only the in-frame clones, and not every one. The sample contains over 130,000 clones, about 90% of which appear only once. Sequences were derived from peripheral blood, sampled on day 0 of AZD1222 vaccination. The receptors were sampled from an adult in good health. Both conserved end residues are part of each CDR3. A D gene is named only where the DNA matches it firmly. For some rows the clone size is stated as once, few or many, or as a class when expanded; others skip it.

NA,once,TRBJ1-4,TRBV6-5,CASLCNRVSEKLFF,TGTGCCAGCTTGTGTAACAGGGTAAGTGAAAAACTGTTTTTT
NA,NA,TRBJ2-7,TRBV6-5,CASSSPRNEQYF,TGTGCCAGCAGTTCCCCCAGAAACGAGCAGTACTTC
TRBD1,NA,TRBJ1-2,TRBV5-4,CASSLDRGPLRGYTF,TGTGCCAGCAGCTTGGACAGGGGACCTTTAAGAGGCTACACCTTC
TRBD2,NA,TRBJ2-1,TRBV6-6,CASSLRLADSYNEQFF,TGTGCCAGCAGTTTGCGACTAGCGGACTCCTACAATGAGCAGTTCTTC
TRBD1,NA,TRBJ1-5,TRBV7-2,CASSLRDRDLHF,TGTGCCAGCAGCCTCCGGGACAGGGACCTCCATTTT
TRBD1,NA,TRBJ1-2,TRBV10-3,CAILGQGAPDGYTF,TGTGCCATCTTGGGACAGGGGGCGCCGGATGGCTACACCTTC
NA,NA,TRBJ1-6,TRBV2,CASMDRPESPLHF,TGTGCCAGCATGGACCGACCCGAATCACCCCTCCACTTT
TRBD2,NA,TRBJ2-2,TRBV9,CASSVVSGSLTGELFF,TGTGCCAGCAGCGTAGTTAGCGGGAGCCTGACCGGGGAGCTGTTTTTT
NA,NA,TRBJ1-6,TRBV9,CASSVGDSPLHF,TGTGCCAGCAGCGTAGGTGATTCACCCCTCCACTTT
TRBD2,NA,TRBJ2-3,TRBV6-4,CASSLSGRGGDTQYF,TGTGCCAGCAGTCTTAGCGGGAGAGGGGGTGATACGCAGTATTTT
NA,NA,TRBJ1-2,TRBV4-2,CASSQEPHYGYTF,TGTGCCAGCAGCCAAGAGCCCCATTATGGCTACACCTTC
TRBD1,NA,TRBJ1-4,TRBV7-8,CASSSNRGAEKLFF,TGTGCCAGCAGCTCAAACAGGGGGGCGGAAAAACTGTTTTTT
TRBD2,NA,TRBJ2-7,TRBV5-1,CASSLMAGGVGEQYF,TGCGCCAGCAGCTTGATGGCCGGGGGGGTCGGCGAGCAGTACTTC
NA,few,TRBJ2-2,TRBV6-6,CASQTRQKVGELFF,TGTGCCAGCCAGACACGCCAAAAAGTCGGGGAGCTGTTTTTT
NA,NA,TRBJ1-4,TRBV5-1,CASSSDLVVREKLFF,TGCGCCAGCAGCTCGGACTTGGTTGTTCGGGAAAAACTGTTTTTT
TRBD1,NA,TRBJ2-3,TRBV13,CASSQTGTGSTDTQYF,TGTGCCAGCAGCCAGACCGGGACAGGGAGCACAGATACGCAGTATTTT
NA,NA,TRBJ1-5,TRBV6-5,CASSPRPQTGPQHF,TGTGCCAGCAGCCCCCGACCCCAGACGGGGCCCCAGCATTTT
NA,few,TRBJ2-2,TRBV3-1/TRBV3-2,CASSQGGGTGELFF,TGTGCCAGCAGCCAAGGGGGAGGCACCGGGGAGCTGTTTTTT
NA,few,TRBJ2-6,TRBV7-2,CASSAPPGANVLTF,TGTGCCAGCAGCGCACCTCCCGGGGCCAACGTCCTGACTTTC
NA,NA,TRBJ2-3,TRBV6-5,CASARGAAGEGTQYF,TGTGCCAGCGCCAGGGGGGCAGCGGGAGAGGGGACGCAGTATTTT
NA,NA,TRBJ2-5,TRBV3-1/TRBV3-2,CASSQQGGETQYF,TGTGCCAGCAGCCAACAGGGAGGAGAGACCCAGTACTTC
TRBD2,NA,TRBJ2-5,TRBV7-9,CASSHPAGELQETQYF,TGTGCCAGCAGCCATCCGGCGGGAGAACTCCAAGAGACCCAGTACTTC
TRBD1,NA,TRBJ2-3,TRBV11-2,CASSRDREADTQYF,TGTGCCAGCAGTCGGGACAGGGAAGCAGATACGCAGTATTTT
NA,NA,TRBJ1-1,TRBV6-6,CASSPGTESEAFF,TGTGCCAGCAGTCCCGGGACGGAGAGTGAAGCTTTCTTT
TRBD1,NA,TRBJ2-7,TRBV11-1,CASSLAQGVAYEQYF,TGTGCCAGCAGCTTAGCACAGGGGGTCGCCTACGAGCAGTACTTC
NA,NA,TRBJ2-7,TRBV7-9,CASSSRHEQYF,TGTGCCAGCAGCTCCCGGCACGAGCAGTACTTC
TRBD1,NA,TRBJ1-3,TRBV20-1,CSASTYGTGGNTIYF,TGCAGTGCCAGTACGTACGGGACAGGAGGAAACACCATATATTTT
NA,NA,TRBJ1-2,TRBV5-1,CASSLELAANYGYTF,TGCGCCAGCAGCCTCGAGTTAGCAGCTAACTATGGCTACACCTTC
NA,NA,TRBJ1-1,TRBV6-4,CASSDGTGKNEAFF,TGTGCCAGCAGTGACGGGACCGGGAAAAATGAAGCTTTCTTT
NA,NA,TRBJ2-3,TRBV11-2,CASSLRLSTDTQYF,TGTGCCAGCAGCTTAAGGCTATCGACAGATACGCAGTATTTT
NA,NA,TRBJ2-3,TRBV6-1,CASSEDSGFITDTQYF,TGTGCCAGCAGTGAAGATTCAGGGTTCATCACAGATACGCAGTATTTT
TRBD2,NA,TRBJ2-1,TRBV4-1,CASTPHTLAGQNEQFF,TGCGCCAGCACGCCGCATACTCTAGCGGGACAGAATGAGCAGTTCTTC
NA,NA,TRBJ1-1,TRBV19,CASSIHSGVNTEAFF,TGTGCCAGTAGTATTCATTCAGGGGTGAACACTGAAGCTTTCTTT
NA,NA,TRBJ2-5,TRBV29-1,CSVDGGTLETQYF,TGCAGCGTTGATGGCGGGACCCTCGAGACCCAGTACTTC
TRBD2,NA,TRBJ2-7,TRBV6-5,CASRLAGPPYEQYF,TGTGCCAGCAGACTAGCGGGCCCACCCTACGAGCAGTACTTC
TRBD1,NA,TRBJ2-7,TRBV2,CASSSRQGQPYEQYF,TGTGCCAGCAGTAGTAGACAGGGGCAGCCCTACGAGCAGTACTTC
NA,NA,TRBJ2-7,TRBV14,CASSGLGRSLYEQYF,TGTGCCAGCAGCGGGTTGGGGCGTTCTCTTTACGAGCAGTACTTC
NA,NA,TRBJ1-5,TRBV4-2,CASSRRPEGNQPQHF,TGTGCCAGCAGCAGACGACCTGAGGGCAATCAGCCCCAGCATTTT
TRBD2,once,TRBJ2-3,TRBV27,CATKSLSGSADTQYF,TGTGCCACCAAATCCCTTAGCGGGAGCGCAGATACGCAGTATTTT
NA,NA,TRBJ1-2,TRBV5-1,CASSLLGGPMADYTF,TGCGCCAGCAGCTTGCTGGGGGGCCCTATGGCGGACTACACCTTC
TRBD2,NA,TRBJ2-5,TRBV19,CASSISGLAGYETQYF,TGTGCCAGTAGTATTAGCGGACTAGCGGGATACGAGACCCAGTACTTC
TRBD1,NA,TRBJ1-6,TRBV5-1,CASSFWGQKSSYNSPLHF,TGCGCCAGCAGCTTTTGGGGACAGAAGAGCTCCTATAATTCACCCCTCCACTTT